This T cell receptor beta chain was recorded in a study of blood T cell repertoires in COVID-19. About the research overall: Some COVID-19 samples were acute and others convalescent; all came from the United States, Italy and Spain.

In the source study's methods: Reference gene primer amplification gave estimated nucleated cell counts. Produced via immunoSEQ multiplex PCR; TCRdb's table is partial and in-frame only. V, J and clone size are taken as reported in that table, and D and trimming were inferred from the DNA itself. The sample consists of a few hundred thousand clones, 84% of them appearing once. The material sequenced was peripheral blood. The TCR was taken from a woman aged 40 to 49 who had recovered from COVID-19.

CDR3 sequence reads: CASSLMADYGYTF. CDR3 nucleotides: TGTGCCAGCAGTTTAATGGCGGACTATGGCTACACCTTC. This sequence joins TRBV12-3 or TRBV12-4 and TRBJ1-2; the D is unclear. The CDR3 consists of 13 residues. V gave up 2 bases and J gave up 3 bases, with 7 bases separating them.